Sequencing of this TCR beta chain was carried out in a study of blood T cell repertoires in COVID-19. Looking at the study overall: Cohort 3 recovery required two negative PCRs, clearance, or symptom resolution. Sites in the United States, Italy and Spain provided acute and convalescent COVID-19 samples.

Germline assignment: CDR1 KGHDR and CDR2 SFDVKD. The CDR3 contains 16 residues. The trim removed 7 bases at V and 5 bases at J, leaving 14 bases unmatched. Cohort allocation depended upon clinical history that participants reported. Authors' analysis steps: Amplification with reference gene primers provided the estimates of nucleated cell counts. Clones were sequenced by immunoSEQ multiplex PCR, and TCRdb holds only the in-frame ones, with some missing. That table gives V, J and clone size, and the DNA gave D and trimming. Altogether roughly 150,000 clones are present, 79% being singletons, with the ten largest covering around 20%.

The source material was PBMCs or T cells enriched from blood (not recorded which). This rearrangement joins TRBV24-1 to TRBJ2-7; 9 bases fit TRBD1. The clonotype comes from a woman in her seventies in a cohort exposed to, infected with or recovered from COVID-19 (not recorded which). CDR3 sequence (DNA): TGTGCCACCAGCGCTACCGGGACAGGGATTGGGGACGAGCAGTACTTC. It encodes CATSATGTGIGDEQYF.